The 24 T cell receptor beta chains given below trace back to one sample, sequenced in a study of metastatic and nonmetastatic thyroid tumors. Thyroid surgery had not been preceded by any treatment in any patient. Through MiXCR, TCRdb re-clonotyped the PCR reads. Seen here are about 15,000 clones, around 25% observed once, and the top ten hold approximately 9.9%. The source material was tumor tissue. All receptors derive from a female donor with papillary thyroid cancer or a benign thyroid nodule (not recorded which). Some clones in this sample may be carry-over from other donors' samples.

The gene calls are TRBV28 and TRBJ2-7, with 10 positions matching TRBD2. The CDR3 has 16 amino acids. Germline loops: CDR1 MDHEN, CDR2 SYDVKM. V gave up 6 bases and J gave up 2 bases; unmatched junction bases: 10. The CDR3 DNA sequence: TGTGCCAGCAGAGCCTGCGCACTAGCGGGAACCTACGAGCAGTACTTC. Protein product: CASRACALAGTYEQYF.

This clone occurred a few times. This rearrangement joins TRBV6-1 to TRBJ1-2; D unresolved. The germline V gene encodes CDR1 MNHNS and CDR2 SASEGT. The V end lost 5 bases, the J end lost 5 bases, and 15 bases lay between the germline ends. CDR3 length: 14 amino acids. In DNA, the CDR3 is TGTGCCAGCAGTCCTGGACCGTCGCCTTATGGCTACACCTTC. Amino acid sequence: CASSPGPSPYGYTF.

This clone is categorized as medium-sized. The gene calls are TRBV5-1 and TRBJ2-1; D gene unclear. The germline gives CDR1 SGHRS, CDR2 YFSETQ. Trimming stripped 4 bases from V and 5 bases from J, with 10 bases between. This CDR3 is built from 13 residues. The CDR3 bases are TGCGCCAGCAGCGTGACCTCGGACAATGAGCAGTTCTTC. It yields the protein CASSVTSDNEQFF.

Many counts were recorded for this clone. The gene calls are TRBV5-4 and TRBJ1-1, with a tentative D call TRBD1 (5 bases). Trimming removed 2 bases at V and 1 base at J, with 6 bases between. This CDR3 region has 13 residues. CDR1 and CDR2 (germline): SGHNT, YYREEE (reference sequence). CDR3 region: CASSLRGNTEAFF. DNA of the CDR3: TGTGCCAGCAGCTTAAGGGGGAACACTGAAGCTTTCTTT.

For the CDR3, the DNA is TGTGCCAGCAGCTTAGCCCCTAGAGCCGACGATGAGCAGTTCTTC. It encodes CASSLAPRADDEQFF. The chain links TRBV7-2 to TRBJ2-1; no clear D. The CDR3 contains 15 residues. Germline V lookup: CDR1 SGHTA, CDR2 FQGNSA. Between the trimmed V and J ends, which lost 0 bases and 8 bases, there was a span of 14 bases.

The rearrangement uses TRBV11-2 and TRBJ2-7; D tentatively fits TRBD1 or TRBD2 (5 bases each). The length of the CDR3 is 13 residues. The ends were cut back, 0 bases at V and 3 bases at J, with 6 bases in the middle. From germline, CDR1 is SGHAT and CDR2 FQNNGV. The CDR3 region is CASSLDGGYEQYF. As DNA, the CDR3 is TGTGCCAGCAGCTTAGATGGGGGCTACGAGCAGTACTTC.

There are a few counts of this clone. The V call is TRBV28, the J call TRBJ2-3; TRBD2 might be the D (6 bases). V was trimmed by 3 bases and J by 5 bases, leaving 15 bases between them. CDR1 and CDR2 (germline): MDHEN, SYDVKM. The CDR3 is 15 amino acids. CDR3 coding DNA: TGTGCCAGCAGTTTGGGAGGTGGGTTTGGAGATACGCAGTATTTT. This translates into CASSLGGGFGDTQYF.

This clone was recorded many times. J is TRBJ2-6 and V is TRBV20-1, with D hard to call. The CDR3 is 17 residues long. Germline V gives CDR1 DFQATT, CDR2 SNEGSKA (reference sequence). Trimming took off 0 bases at V and 0 bases at J, with 12 bases between the two ends. The CDR3 spells CSARDWAQISGANVLTF. Written as DNA, the CDR3 is TGCAGTGCTAGAGATTGGGCCCAGATCTCTGGGGCCAACGTCCTGACTTTC.

Judged by abundance, this clone is medium-sized. Other DNA sequences in the same sample also yield this CDR3. The chain employs TRBV5-1 and TRBJ2-1, with TRBD2 identical over 11 bases. CDR1 is SGHRS and CDR2 is YFSETQ in the germline V gene. With V trimmed by 4 bases and J by 7 bases, 16 bases remained unmatched. The CDR3 length is 18 residues. The CDR3 DNA is TGCGCCAGCAGCGACCCCTTTAGCGGGAGGGCCGGGGGGAATGAGCAGTTCTTC. It encodes CASSDPFSGRAGGNEQFF.

V is TRBV5-1 and J is TRBJ2-1, with 10 bases matching TRBD2. The V gene's germline CDR1 is SGHRS and CDR2 YFSETQ. The CDR3 contains 15 residues. The V segment lost 5 bases and the J segment 4 bases; nucleotides outside the gene matches: 6. CDR3 residues: CASSLAGEDYNEQFF. CDR3 in DNA: TGCGCCAGCAGTCTAGCGGGAGAGGATTACAATGAGCAGTTCTTC.

This clone is classed as medium-sized. The chain links TRBV6-2 or TRBV6-3 to TRBJ2-1, with TRBD2 matching over 14 bases. The V gene end was trimmed by 5 bases and the J gene end by 7 bases; junction bases not matched to a gene: 7. Germline loops: CDR1 MNHEY, CDR2 SVGEGT. This CDR3 is built from 16 residues. The CDR3 region has the DNA TGTGCCAGCAGTGCCGCCGGACTAGCGGGGGGTAATGAGCAGTTCTTC. It translates to CASSAAGLAGGNEQFF.

The V and J genes are TRBV20-1 and TRBJ2-7; 8 bases are shared with TRBD2. The J segment lost 5 bases and the V segment lost 3 bases, leaving 6 bases of the junction unmatched. The CDR3 runs to 13 residues. CDR1 is DFQATT, CDR2 SNEGSKA, per germline (reference sequence). CDR3 sequence (DNA): TGCAGTGCTAGGGGACTAGGAGTTGACGAGCAGTACTTC. Protein sequence: CSARGLGVDEQYF.

The chain combines TRBV5-1 with TRBJ2-2; no firm D call. Looked up from germline, CDR1 is SGHRS and CDR2 is YFSETQ. The CDR3 loop spans 14 amino acids. V lost 2 bases to trimming and J lost 5 bases, with 10 bases between them. CDR3 nucleotide sequence: TGCGCCAGCAGCTTACTACATGGGACCGGGGAGCTGTTTTTT. This sequence encodes CASSLLHGTGELFF.

This clone is medium-sized within its sample. V usage is TRBV28 and J usage is TRBJ1-1, with 8 bases matching TRBD1. The CDR3 length is 13 residues. In germline, CDR1 is MDHEN, CDR2 SYDVKM. Trimming took 7 bases from V and 5 from J; bases not matched to a gene: 6. CDR3 DNA sequence: TGTGCCAGCATCCAGGGGGCTCGTACTGAAGCTTTCTTT. Amino acids: CASIQGARTEAFF.

There are a few counts of this clone. The chain carries TRBV2 and TRBJ1-2; D remains ambiguous. Germline V lookup: CDR1 SNHLY, CDR2 FYNNEI. The CDR3 runs 15 residues. Trimming stripped 1 base from V and 3 bases from J, with 12 bases between. The CDR3 is CASSEGHGSHYGYTF. The CDR3 DNA is TGTGCCAGCAGTGAAGGACACGGCTCCCACTATGGCTACACCTTC.

This chain connects TRBV5-1 to TRBJ2-3; no clear D. V was cut by 1 base and J by 0 bases, with 6 bases left in between. The germline CDR1 and CDR2 sequences are SGHRS and YFSETQ. CDR3 length: 14 amino acids. CDR3 amino acids: CASSLYASTDTQYF. CDR3 nucleotide sequence: TGCGCCAGCAGCTTGTATGCCAGCACAGATACGCAGTATTTT.

This clone is termed medium-sized. The rearrangement joins TRBV27 to TRBJ2-3, with 8 bases fitting TRBD2. Germline CDR1 MNHEY, CDR2 SMNVEV (reference sequence). The CDR3 runs 14 residues. Germline trimming cut 6 bases from V and 4 bases from J; bases unmatched to any gene: 6. The CDR3 DNA is TGTGCCAGCAGAGGGACTAGTGATCCAGATACGCAGTATTTT. Its protein is CASRGTSDPDTQYF.

This clone came up a few times. The chain carries TRBV12-3 or TRBV12-4 and TRBJ2-1; 9 nucleotides align to TRBD2. Losses at the gene ends were 3 bases for V and 10 bases for J; bases not matched to a gene: 10. CDR3 size: 15 residues. CDR3 region: CASSFGGKAGGEQFF. The CDR3 nucleotides read TGTGCCAGCAGTTTCGGTGGGAAGGCGGGGGGGGAGCAGTTCTTC.

In its sample, this clone was seen many times. This chain uses TRBV5-1 with TRBJ1-1, with 10 bases matching TRBD1. V lost 4 bases and J lost 6; bases outside the gene matches: 3. The CDR3 covers 13 residues. The germline V gene has CDR1 SGHRS and CDR2 YFSETQ. Here the CDR3 DNA reads TGCGCCAGCAGCGCCGGGACAGGGGCTGAAGCTTTCTTT. As protein: CASSAGTGAEAFF.

The chain is built from TRBV6-2 or TRBV6-3 and TRBJ1-6, with unresolved D. Trimming left V 0 bases short and J 2 bases short, with 14 bases between. Germline CDR1 MNHEY, CDR2 SVGEGT. The length of the CDR3 is 18 residues. CDR3 region: CASSYSNPGETYNSPLHF. The CDR3 DNA reads as TGTGCCAGCAGTTACTCGAATCCAGGAGAAACCTATAATTCACCCCTCCACTTT.

This clone showed up many times. V and J are TRBV6-5 and TRBJ1-2; no clear D. V lost 2 bases, J lost 5 bases, and 9 bases lay in between. The CDR3 is 13 amino acids. CDR1 MNHEY and CDR2 SVGAGI come from the germline V gene. The DNA for the CDR3 is TGTGCCAGCAGTTACACAGCCCTTTATGGCTACACCTTC. Translated: CASSYTALYGYTF.

On this clone: A read error may account for a junction end that differs from germline. The chain carries TRBV11-2 and TRBJ2-6; unclear D gene. The CDR3 spans 17 residues. Germline V gene lookup returns CDR1 SGHAT and CDR2 FQNNGV. This CDR3 reads CSSIPRVSFSGANVLTF. In DNA, the CDR3 is TGTTCCAGCATCCCCCGGGTCTCCTTCTCTGGGGCCAACGTCCTGACTTTC.

In this sample, this clone turned up a few times. The chain employs TRBV20-1 and TRBJ1-6; tentative D call: TRBD1 (5 bases). CDR1 DFQATT and CDR2 SNEGSKA come from the germline V gene (reference sequence). CDR3 length: 14 residues. V dropped 6 bases and J dropped 10 bases, with 19 bases sitting between them. The CDR3 sequence is CSASSGEESSPLHF. CDR3 DNA: TGCAGTGCGTCCTCGGGGGAGGAGTCCTCACCCCTCCACTTT.

Many counts were recorded for this clone. Since a much larger clone is just one base distant, this may be a read error. The chain couples TRBV5-1 to TRBJ2-1; no clear D. Germline V CDR1 and CDR2: SGHRS, YFSETQ. The CDR3 has 12 residues. The CDR3 bases are TGCGCCAGCAAGGTAAGCGACAATGGGCAGTTCTTC. It yields the protein CASKVSDNGQFF.